The T cell receptor (beta chain) described here comes from a study of metastatic and nonmetastatic thyroid tumors. Concerning this clone: The antigen remains undetermined.

Prior to thyroid surgery, none of the patients had received any treatment. Overall study results and limits: In blood and tumor, TCR beta diversity was reportedly significantly higher in malignant thyroid tumors than in benign nodules.

TCRdb re-analyzed the PCR reads through MiXCR. In the table there are around 18,000 clones, about 34% of which are singletons. V was cut by 2 bases and J by 0 bases, with 11 bases left in between. The CDR3 runs to 15 residues. Germline CDR1 is DFQATT and CDR2 is SNEGSKA (reference sequence). The TCR originated in a female donor with papillary thyroid cancer or a benign thyroid nodule (not recorded which). Some clones in this sample may be carry-over from other donors' samples. The V gene is TRBV20-1, the J gene TRBJ2-1; unclear D gene. Sequences were obtained from tumor tissue. In DNA form, the CDR3 reads TGCAGTGCTAGATCCTCCGGTACCTCCTACAATGAGCAGTTCTTC. Its translation is CSARSSGTSYNEQFF.